Listed below are T cell receptor beta chains from one sample, sequenced in a study of blood T cell repertoires in COVID-19. Here immunoSEQ multiplex PCR was the method, and the copy in TCRdb shows in-frame clones only, minus some. The repertoire includes roughly 100,000 clones, about 88% of them detected once, and under 3% sits in the top ten. Sequenced: peripheral blood. Receptors were obtained from a man aged 50-59 years with active or convalescent COVID-19. CDR3s include the opening cysteine and the closing phenylalanine or tryptophan. A D gene is named only where the DNA matches it firmly. Expanded clones get a size class; other rows say once, few or many, or leave the size out.

j_call d_call clone_size v_call cdr3_aa cdr3_nt
TRBJ2-2 . . TRBV5-1 CASSSTGYHDGELFF TGCGCCAGCAGCTCTACAGGGTATCATGACGGGGAGCTGTTTTTT
TRBJ2-5 TRBD2 . TRBV5-1 CASSRASGVTQETQYF TGCGCCAGCAGCCGAGCTAGCGGGGTAACCCAAGAGACCCAGTACTTC
TRBJ1-1 . . TRBV18 CASSPSRGQIDTEAFF TGTGCCAGCTCACCGTCGCGAGGGCAGATTGACACTGAAGCTTTCTTT
TRBJ1-1 . once TRBV5-7 CASSLWTPTPAFF TGTGCCAGCAGCTTATGGACTCCTACTCCAGCTTTCTTT
TRBJ1-3 . . TRBV7-9 CASSSQESGNTIYF TGTGCCAGCAGCTCCCAGGAATCTGGAAACACCATATATTTT
TRBJ2-7 TRBD2 . TRBV7-8 CASSPPAGLSYEQYF TGTGCCAGCAGCCCCCCAGCGGGGCTTTCCTACGAGCAGTACTTC
TRBJ2-1 . . TRBV5-1 CASSGRADNEQFF TGCGCCAGCAGCGGGCGGGCTGACAATGAGCAGTTCTTC
TRBJ2-1 TRBD1 once TRBV5-1 CASSLGTGISNEQFF TGCGCCAGCAGCTTGGGGACAGGGATTTCCAATGAGCAGTTCTTC
TRBJ1-2 . . TRBV6-1 CASSEISRGSGYGYTF TGTGCCAGCAGTGAAATCTCCAGGGGTTCGGGGTATGGCTACACCTTC
TRBJ1-5 . . TRBV27 CASSLGTLSNQPQHF TGTGCCAGCAGTTTAGGTACTCTCAGCAATCAGCCCCAGCATTTT
TRBJ1-5 TRBD1 . TRBV6-2/TRBV6-3 CASSYGQGGQPQHF TGTGCCAGCAGTTACGGACAGGGCGGACAGCCCCAGCATTTT
TRBJ2-3 TRBD2 . TRBV18 CASSPPGGTDTQYF TGTGCCAGCTCACCGCCGGGGGGGACAGATACGCAGTATTTT
TRBJ1-4 . . TRBV7-8 CASNPSGLNEKLFF TGTGCCAGCAACCCCTCGGGGTTGAATGAAAAACTGTTTTTT
TRBJ1-1 . . TRBV6-5 CASSKNRDPEAFF TGTGCCAGCAGTAAGAACAGGGACCCTGAAGCTTTCTTT
TRBJ2-5 TRBD2 . TRBV10-2 CASSEWSSGAQETQYF TGCGCCAGCAGTGAGTGGAGTAGCGGGGCCCAAGAGACCCAGTACTTC
TRBJ1-4 . . TRBV7-2 CASSLIGIATNEKLFF TGTGCCAGCAGCTTAATCGGGATTGCAACTAATGAAAAACTGTTTTTT
TRBJ1-6 . . TRBV10-3 CAISPGTSNSPLHF TGTGCCATCAGCCCTGGGACTTCGAATTCACCCCTCCACTTT
TRBJ2-7 . once TRBV10-3 CATKEGLTAYEQYF TGTGCCACCAAAGAGGGACTCACTGCCTACGAGCAGTACTTC
TRBJ2-5 . . TRBV5-6 CASSLGQGVQETQYF TGTGCCAGCAGCTTAGGGCAGGGCGTCCAAGAGACCCAGTACTTC
TRBJ2-5 TRBD2 . TRBV7-8 CASSPGLAGKETQYF TGTGCCAGCAGCCCCGGGTTAGCGGGGAAAGAGACCCAGTACTTC
TRBJ1-5 . . TRBV6-1 CASSEGTGGSNQPQHF TGTGCCAGCAGTGAAGGGACGGGGGGGAGCAATCAGCCCCAGCATTTT
TRBJ2-7 . few TRBV30 CALLGHPPLSYEQYF TGTGCCTTGTTGGGGCACCCGCCCTTATCCTACGAGCAGTACTTC
TRBJ2-3 TRBD2 . TRBV24-1 CATSDLAGGPVDTQYF TGTGCCACCAGTGATTTAGCGGGGGGGCCAGTAGATACGCAGTATTTT
TRBJ2-1 TRBD2 . TRBV5-4 CASSLGGAGTSYNEQFF TGTGCCAGCAGCTTGGGGGGAGCCGGGACTAGCTACAATGAGCAGTTCTTC
TRBJ1-2 TRBD1 . TRBV27 CASRRTGSNYGYTF TGTGCCAGCAGAAGGACAGGGAGCAACTATGGCTACACCTTC
TRBJ2-5 TRBD1 . TRBV7-9 CASSLEGQGARETQYF TGTGCCAGCAGCTTAGAAGGGCAGGGGGCGAGAGAGACCCAGTACTTC
TRBJ2-1 TRBD2 . TRBV5-4 CASSPRGGQSSYNEQFF TGTGCCAGCAGCCCCCGGGGGGGCCAATCCTCCTACAATGAGCAGTTCTTC
TRBJ2-5 . . TRBV10-3 CATKGLPQETQYF TGTGCCACGAAGGGACTGCCCCAAGAGACCCAGTACTTC
TRBJ2-1 TRBD2 . TRBV28 CASSSTSGGRQGQFF TGTGCCAGCAGTTCGACTAGCGGGGGGCGGCAGGGGCAGTTCTTC
TRBJ2-2 TRBD1 once TRBV13 CASSFGTGTNTGELFF TGTGCCAGCAGCTTCGGGACAGGGACGAACACCGGGGAGCTGTTTTTT
TRBJ1-1 TRBD1 . TRBV5-1 CASSAQGQGTEAFF TGCGCCAGCAGCGCACAGGGGCAGGGCACTGAAGCTTTCTTT
TRBJ2-3 TRBD1 . TRBV7-2 CASSRDRVSTDTQYF TGTGCCAGCAGCCGGGACAGGGTCAGTACAGATACGCAGTATTTT
TRBJ2-3 TRBD2 . TRBV5-5 CASTFLVRGGSTDTQYF TGTGCCAGCACGTTTTTGGTGCGGGGGGGGAGCACAGATACGCAGTATTTT
TRBJ2-5 TRBD1 . TRBV5-1 CASSYGQGIKETQYF TGCGCCAGCAGCTACGGACAGGGAATTAAAGAGACCCAGTACTTC
TRBJ2-1 . . TRBV6-5 CASSRAPDSFYEQFF TGTGCCAGCAGCCGAGCCCCTGACAGTTTTTATGAGCAGTTCTTC
TRBJ2-3 . . TRBV18 CASSPPGQGTDTQYF TGTGCCAGCTCACCCCCAGGGCAGGGCACAGATACGCAGTATTTT
TRBJ1-1 TRBD1 once TRBV18 CASSPLQGEMNTEAFF TGTGCCAGCTCACCGTTACAGGGGGAGATGAACACTGAAGCTTTCTTT
TRBJ1-4 . few TRBV19 CASSMRQSNEKLFF TGTGCCAGTAGTATGCGACAGTCTAATGAAAAACTGTTTTTT
TRBJ2-7 . . TRBV15 CATSRDYVGSYEQYF TGTGCCACCAGCAGAGATTACGTCGGCTCCTACGAGCAGTACTTC
TRBJ2-4 . . TRBV2 CASISGLAKNIQYF TGTGCCAGCATATCCGGGTTGGCCAAAAACATTCAGTACTTC
TRBJ1-1 . once TRBV5-1 CASSLAQVSDSNTEAFF TGCGCCAGCAGCTTGGCCCAGGTATCGGACAGCAACACTGAAGCTTTCTTT
TRBJ2-7 . . TRBV3-1/TRBV3-2 CASSQAGNEQYF TGTGCCAGCAGCCAAGCGGGTAACGAGCAGTACTTC
TRBJ2-3 . . TRBV5-3 CARIEVGQTDTQYF TGTGCCAGGATCGAGGTAGGTCAGACAGATACGCAGTATTTT
TRBJ2-3 TRBD2 . TRBV7-7 CASGLAGSDTQYF TGTGCCAGCGGACTAGCGGGTTCAGATACGCAGTATTTT
TRBJ2-1 TRBD1 . TRBV24-1 CATSDLGTGEENEQFF TGTGCCACCAGTGATTTAGGGACAGGGGAAGAAAATGAGCAGTTCTTC
TRBJ2-1 TRBD2 . TRBV10-1 CASSVGLAGGYLNEQFF TGCGCCAGCAGTGTAGGACTAGCGGGGGGGTACCTCAATGAGCAGTTCTTC
TRBJ2-2 . . TRBV7-8 CASSLGVGGMNTGELFF TGTGCCAGCAGCTTAGGAGTCGGCGGCATGAACACCGGGGAGCTGTTTTTT
TRBJ2-4 TRBD2 . TRBV19 CASSIDQGLAGGRFGIQYF TGTGCCAGTAGTATAGATCAGGGACTAGCGGGGGGGCGATTTGGCATTCAGTACTTC
TRBJ2-1 TRBD1 . TRBV28 CASSWGDRDEQFF TGTGCCAGCAGTTGGGGGGACAGGGACGAGCAGTTCTTC
TRBJ2-3 . once TRBV11-3 CASSGAGSTDTQYF TGTGCCAGCAGTGGGGCGGGGAGCACAGATACGCAGTATTTT
TRBJ2-3 . . TRBV5-8 CASSLILTSTDTQYF TGTGCCAGCAGCTTGATCTTAACTAGCACAGATACGCAGTATTTT
TRBJ2-2 . . TRBV13 CASSLQGNTGELFF TGTGCCAGCAGCTTACAGGGGAACACCGGGGAGCTGTTTTTT